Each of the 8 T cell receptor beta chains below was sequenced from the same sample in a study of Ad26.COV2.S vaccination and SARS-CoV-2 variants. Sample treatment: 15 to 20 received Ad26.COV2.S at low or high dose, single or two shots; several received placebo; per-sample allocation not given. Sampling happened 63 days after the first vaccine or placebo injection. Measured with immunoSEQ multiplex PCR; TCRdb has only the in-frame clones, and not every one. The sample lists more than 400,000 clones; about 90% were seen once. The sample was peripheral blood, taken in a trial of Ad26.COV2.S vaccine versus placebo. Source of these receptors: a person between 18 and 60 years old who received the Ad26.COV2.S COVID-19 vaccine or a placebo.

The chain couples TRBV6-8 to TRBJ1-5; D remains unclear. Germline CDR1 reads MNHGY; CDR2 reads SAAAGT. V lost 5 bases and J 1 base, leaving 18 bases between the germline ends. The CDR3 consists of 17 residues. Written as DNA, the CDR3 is TGTGCCAGCAGTCCCAAGCGGGTTCTCCGGAGCAATCAGCCCCAGCATTTT. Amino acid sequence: CASSPKRVLRSNQPQHF.

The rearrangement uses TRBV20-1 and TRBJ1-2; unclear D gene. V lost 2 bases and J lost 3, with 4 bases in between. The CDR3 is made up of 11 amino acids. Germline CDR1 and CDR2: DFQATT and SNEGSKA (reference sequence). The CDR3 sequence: CSARLHYGYTF. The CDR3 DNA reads TGCAGTGCTAGACTTCACTATGGCTACACCTTC.

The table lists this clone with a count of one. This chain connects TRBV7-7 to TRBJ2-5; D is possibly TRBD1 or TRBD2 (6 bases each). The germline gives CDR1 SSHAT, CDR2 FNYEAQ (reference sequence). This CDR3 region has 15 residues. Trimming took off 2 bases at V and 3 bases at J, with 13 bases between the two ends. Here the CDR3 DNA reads TGTGCCAGCAGCTTATCCGGGGGCTCAGAAGAGACCCAGTACTTC. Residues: CASSLSGGSEETQYF.

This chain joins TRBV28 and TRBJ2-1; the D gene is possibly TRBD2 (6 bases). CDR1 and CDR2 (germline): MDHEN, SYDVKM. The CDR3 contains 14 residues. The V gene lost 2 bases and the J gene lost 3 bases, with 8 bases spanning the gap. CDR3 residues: CASSLAGLYNEQFF. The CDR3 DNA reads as TGTGCCAGCAGTTTAGCGGGGCTCTACAATGAGCAGTTCTTC.

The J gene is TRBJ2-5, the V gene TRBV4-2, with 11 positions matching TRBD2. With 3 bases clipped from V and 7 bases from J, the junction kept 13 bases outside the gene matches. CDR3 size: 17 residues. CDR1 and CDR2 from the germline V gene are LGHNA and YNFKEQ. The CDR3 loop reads CASSQPSSGLAGGTQYF. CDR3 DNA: TGTGCCAGCAGCCAGCCATCCTCTGGACTAGCGGGTGGGACCCAGTACTTC.

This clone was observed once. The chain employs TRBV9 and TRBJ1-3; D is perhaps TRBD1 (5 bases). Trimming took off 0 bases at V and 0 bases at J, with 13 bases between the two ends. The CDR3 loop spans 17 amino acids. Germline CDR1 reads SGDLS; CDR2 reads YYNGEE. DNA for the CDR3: TGTGCCAGCAGCGTAGATGTTGCAGGGTTCTCTGGAAACACCATATATTTT. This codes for CASSVDVAGFSGNTIYF.

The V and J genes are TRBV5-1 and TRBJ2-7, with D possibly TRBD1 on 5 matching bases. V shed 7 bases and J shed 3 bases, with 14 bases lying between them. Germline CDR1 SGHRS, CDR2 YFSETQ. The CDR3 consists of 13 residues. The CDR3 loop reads CASGQLSGYEQYF. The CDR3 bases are TGCGCCAGCGGACAACTTAGTGGCTACGAGCAGTACTTC.

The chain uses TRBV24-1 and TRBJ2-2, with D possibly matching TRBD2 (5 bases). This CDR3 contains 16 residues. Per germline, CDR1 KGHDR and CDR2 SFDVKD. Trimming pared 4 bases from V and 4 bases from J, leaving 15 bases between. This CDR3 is CATSELSAAGTGELFF. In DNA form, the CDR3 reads TGTGCCACCAGTGAACTTTCCGCGGCGGGCACCGGGGAGCTGTTTTTT.